The clone carrying this T cell receptor beta chain was seen only once. What it binds is not known. With a much larger clone just one base away, this may be a read error. Since the CDR3 does not end with the conserved phenylalanine or tryptophan, this likely comes from a read error. This specimen comes from a study of molecular identifiers for immune sequencing clone quantification. Study results and caveats: In a background of approximately 1 million naive cells, spiked Jurkat TCR RNA from one cell was reportedly detectable. Over 97% of effector molecules, but under 1% in naive cells, were held by clones with more than 20 RNA copies.

Using its own MiXCR run on the PCR reads, TCRdb lists one record per CDR3 protein. In the table there are roughly 630,000 distinct CDR3 sequences, about 25% of which are singletons. Libraries used about 19,000 to 1,100,000 sorted naive CD8 T cells and 10%, 30% or 50% RNA input. The sorting of naive CD8 T cells used the CD8+CD4-CCR7+CD45RA+ phenotype. This CDR3 contains 12 residues. The germline gives CDR1 SEHNR, CDR2 FQNEAQ (reference sequence). Trimming took 1 base from V and 10 from J; bases not matched to a gene: 1. The genes are TRBV7-9 and TRBJ2-1; the match to TRBD1 covers 7 bases. The sequencing sample was made of naive CD8+ T cells from blood, with Jurkat cell RNA spiked in. Subset reported: FACS-sorted CD8+CD4-CCR7+CD45RA+ naive T cells. The TCR sequence derives from a human donor in good health. Some libraries in this study had Jurkat cell RNA spiked in. CDR3 amino acids: CASSLEGAEQFL. The CDR3 DNA reads TGTGCCAGCAGCTTAGAGGGGGCCGAGCAGTTCCTC.